Here is one T cell receptor beta chain with its context. This specimen belongs to a study of blood T cell repertoires in COVID-19. Deletions cut 8 bases from V and 0 bases from J, with 10 bases between. Looked up from germline, CDR1 is SQVTM and CDR2 is ANQGSEA. The CDR3 is made up of 12 amino acids. Clones were sequenced by immunoSEQ multiplex PCR, and TCRdb holds only the in-frame ones, with some missing. The sample yields roughly 18,000 clones, about 90% seen once. The receptor comes from a human donor in a cohort sampled during active COVID-19. Sequencing was carried out using peripheral blood. V is TRBV29-1 and J is TRBJ1-1; D is undetermined. CDR3 in DNA: TGCAGCATCACCCCGGTGAACACTGAAGCTTTCTTT. Its translation is CSITPVNTEAFF. Looking up the rest from reference TRBV29-1 and TRBJ1-1 gives the full variable domain: SAVISQKPSRDICQRGTSLTIQCQVDSQVTMMFWYRQQPGQSLTLIATANQGSEATYESGFVIDKFPISRPNLTFSTLTVSNMSPEDSSIYLCSITPVNTEAFFGQGTRLTVV.